This TCR beta chain was sequenced during a study of T cell responses to AZD1222 COVID-19 vaccine. Notes on the study in general: Two doses of AZD1222 preceded a rise in Spike-specific TCR breadth and depth. Donors skewed white British and female; clonal diversity was possibly underestimated. Spike-spanning, vaccine-associated CD4 TCRs were dominant at 160-218 and 743-854.

Sequenced by immunoSEQ multiplex PCR; TCRdb stores in-frame clones only, minus some. This sample has over 100,000 clones; roughly 80% occur once, and the top ten carry about 9.4%. The CDR3 contains 16 residues. CDR1 and CDR2 (germline): SGHVS, FQNEAQ. Trimming removed 1 base from V and 3 bases from J, with 15 bases in between. As to this clone: Its specificity is not known.

Sequenced material: peripheral blood, taken on day 0 of AZD1222 vaccination. The clonotype originates from an adult in good health. V gene TRBV7-8 combines with J gene TRBJ1-2; D possibly corresponds to TRBD1 (5 bases). The CDR3 sequence is CASSLGRAGKDYGYTF. The CDR3 nucleotides are TGTGCCAGCAGCTTAGGGCGGGCAGGGAAGGACTATGGCTACACCTTC.